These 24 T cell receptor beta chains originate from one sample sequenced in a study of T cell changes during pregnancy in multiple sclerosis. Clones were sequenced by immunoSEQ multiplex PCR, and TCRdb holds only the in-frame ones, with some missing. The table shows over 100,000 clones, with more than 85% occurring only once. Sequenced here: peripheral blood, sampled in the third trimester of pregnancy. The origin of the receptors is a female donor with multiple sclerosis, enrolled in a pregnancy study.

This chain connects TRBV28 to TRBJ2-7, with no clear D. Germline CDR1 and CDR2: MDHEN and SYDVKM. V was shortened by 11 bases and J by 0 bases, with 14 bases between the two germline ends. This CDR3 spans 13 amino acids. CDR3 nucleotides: TGTGCCTCCTCCCGACAACACTCCTACGAGCAGTACTTC. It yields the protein CASSRQHSYEQYF.

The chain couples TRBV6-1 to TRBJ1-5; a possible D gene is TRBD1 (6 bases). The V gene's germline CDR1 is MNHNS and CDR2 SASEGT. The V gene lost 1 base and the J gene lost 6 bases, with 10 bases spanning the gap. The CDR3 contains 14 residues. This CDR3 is CASSEDGQLQPQHF. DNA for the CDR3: TGTGCCAGCAGTGAAGACGGACAGCTTCAGCCCCAGCATTTT.

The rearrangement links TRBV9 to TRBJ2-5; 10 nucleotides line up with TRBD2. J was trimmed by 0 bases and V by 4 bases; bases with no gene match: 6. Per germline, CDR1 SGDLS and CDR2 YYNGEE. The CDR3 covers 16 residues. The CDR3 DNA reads TGTGCCAGCAGCATAGCGGGAGGTACACACCAAGAGACCCAGTACTTC. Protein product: CASSIAGGTHQETQYF.

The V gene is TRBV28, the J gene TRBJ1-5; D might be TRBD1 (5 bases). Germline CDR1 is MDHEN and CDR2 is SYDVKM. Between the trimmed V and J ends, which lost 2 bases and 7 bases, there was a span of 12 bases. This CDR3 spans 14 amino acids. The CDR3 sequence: CASSLSRVEQPQHF. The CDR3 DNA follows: TGTGCCAGCAGTTTAAGCAGGGTGGAACAGCCCCAGCATTTT.

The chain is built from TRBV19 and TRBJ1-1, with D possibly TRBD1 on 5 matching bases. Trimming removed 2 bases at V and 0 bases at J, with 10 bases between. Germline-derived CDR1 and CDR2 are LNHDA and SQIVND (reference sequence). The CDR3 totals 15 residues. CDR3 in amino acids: CASSIMAGMNTEAFF. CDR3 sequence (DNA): TGTGCCAGTAGTATAATGGCAGGGATGAACACTGAAGCTTTCTTT.

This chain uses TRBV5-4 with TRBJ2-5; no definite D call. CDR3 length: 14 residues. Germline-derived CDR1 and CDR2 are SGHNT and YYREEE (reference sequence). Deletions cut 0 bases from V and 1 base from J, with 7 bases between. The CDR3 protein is CASSLVGSQETQYF. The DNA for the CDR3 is TGTGCCAGCAGCTTGGTCGGTTCCCAAGAGACCCAGTACTTC.

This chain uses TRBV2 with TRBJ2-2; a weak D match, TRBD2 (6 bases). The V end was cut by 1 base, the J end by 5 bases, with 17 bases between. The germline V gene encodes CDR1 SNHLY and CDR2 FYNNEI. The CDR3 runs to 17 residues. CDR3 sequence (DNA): TGTGCCAGCAGTGAAGAAGGCAACGGGAGTGGGACCGGGGAGCTGTTTTTT. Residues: CASSEEGNGSGTGELFF.

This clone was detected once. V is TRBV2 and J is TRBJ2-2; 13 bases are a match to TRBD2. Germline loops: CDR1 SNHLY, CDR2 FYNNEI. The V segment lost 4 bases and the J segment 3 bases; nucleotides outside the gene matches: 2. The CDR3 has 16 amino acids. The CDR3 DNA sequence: TGTGCCAGCAGTGGGACTAGCGGGAGAGACACCGGGGAGCTGTTTTTT. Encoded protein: CASSGTSGRDTGELFF.

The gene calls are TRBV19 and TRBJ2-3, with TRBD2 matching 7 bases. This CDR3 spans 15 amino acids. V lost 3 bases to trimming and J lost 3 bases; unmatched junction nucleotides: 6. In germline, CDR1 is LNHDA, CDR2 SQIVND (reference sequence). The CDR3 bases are TGTGCCAGTAGTATTACTAGCGCCCCAACAGATACGCAGTATTTT. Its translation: CASSITSAPTDTQYF.

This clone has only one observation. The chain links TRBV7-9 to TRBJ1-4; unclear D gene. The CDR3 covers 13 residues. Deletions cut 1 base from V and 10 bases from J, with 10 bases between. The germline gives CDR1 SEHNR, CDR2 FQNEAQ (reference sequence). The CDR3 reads CASSLGDKAKLFF. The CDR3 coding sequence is TGTGCCAGCAGCTTAGGAGACAAGGCAAAACTGTTTTTT. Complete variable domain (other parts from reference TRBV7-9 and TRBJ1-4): DTGVSQNPRHKITKRGQNVTFRCDPISEHNRLYWYRQTLGQGPEFLTYFQNEAQLEKSRLLSDRFSAERPKGSFSTLEIQRTEQGDSAMYLCASSLGDKAKLFFGSGTQLSVL.

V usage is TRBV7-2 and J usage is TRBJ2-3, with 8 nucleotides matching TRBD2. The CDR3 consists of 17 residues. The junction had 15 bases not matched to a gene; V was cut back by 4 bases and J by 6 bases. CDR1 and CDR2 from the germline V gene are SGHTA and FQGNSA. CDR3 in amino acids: CASSSPPGLVNADTQYF. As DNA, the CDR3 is TGTGCCAGCAGCTCCCCTCCGGGACTAGTTAACGCCGATACGCAGTATTTT.

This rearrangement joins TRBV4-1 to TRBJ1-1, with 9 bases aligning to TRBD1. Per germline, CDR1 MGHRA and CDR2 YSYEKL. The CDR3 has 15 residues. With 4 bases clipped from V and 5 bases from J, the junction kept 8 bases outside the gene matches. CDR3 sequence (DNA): TGCGCCAGCAGCCCCGGGACAGGGAGTAATACTGAAGCTTTCTTT. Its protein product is CASSPGTGSNTEAFF.

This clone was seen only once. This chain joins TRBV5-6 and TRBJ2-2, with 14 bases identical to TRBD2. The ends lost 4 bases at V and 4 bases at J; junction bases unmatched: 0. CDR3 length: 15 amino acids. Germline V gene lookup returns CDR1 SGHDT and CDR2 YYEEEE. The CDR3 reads CASSGLAGGTGELFF. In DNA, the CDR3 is TGTGCCAGCAGCGGACTAGCGGGAGGCACCGGGGAGCTGTTTTTT.

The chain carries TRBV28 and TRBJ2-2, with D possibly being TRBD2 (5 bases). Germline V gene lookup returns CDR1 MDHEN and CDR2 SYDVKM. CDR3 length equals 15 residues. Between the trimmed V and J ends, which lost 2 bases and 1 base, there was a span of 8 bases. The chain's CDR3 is CASSLAAGNTGELFF. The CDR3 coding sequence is TGTGCCAGCAGTTTAGCGGCGGGGAACACCGGGGAGCTGTTTTTT.

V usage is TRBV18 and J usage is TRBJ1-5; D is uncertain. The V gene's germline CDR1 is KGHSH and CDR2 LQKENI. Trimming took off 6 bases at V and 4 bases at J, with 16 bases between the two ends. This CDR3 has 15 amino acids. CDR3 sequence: CASSPSVGFNQPQHF. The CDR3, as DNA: TGTGCCAGCTCCCCCTCAGTGGGCTTTAATCAGCCCCAGCATTTT.

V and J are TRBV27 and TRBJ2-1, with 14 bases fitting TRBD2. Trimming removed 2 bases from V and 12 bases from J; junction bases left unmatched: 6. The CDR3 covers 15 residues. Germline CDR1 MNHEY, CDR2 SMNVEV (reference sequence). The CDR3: CASSLETSGRAGQFF. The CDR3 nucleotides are TGTGCCAGCAGTTTAGAGACTAGCGGGAGGGCCGGGCAGTTCTTC.

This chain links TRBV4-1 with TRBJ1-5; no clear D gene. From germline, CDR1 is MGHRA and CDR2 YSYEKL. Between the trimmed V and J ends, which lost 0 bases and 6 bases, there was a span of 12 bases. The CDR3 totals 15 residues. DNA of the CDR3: TGCGCCAGCAGCCAAGAGGAGGGTCCCGGTCAGCCCCAGCATTTT. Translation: CASSQEEGPGQPQHF.

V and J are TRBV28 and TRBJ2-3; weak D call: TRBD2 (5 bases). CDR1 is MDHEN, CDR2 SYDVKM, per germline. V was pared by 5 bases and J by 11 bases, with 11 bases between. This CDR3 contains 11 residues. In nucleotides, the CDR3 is TGTGCCAGCAGTCCGGGGAGCGAGCAGTATTTT. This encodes CASSPGSEQYF.

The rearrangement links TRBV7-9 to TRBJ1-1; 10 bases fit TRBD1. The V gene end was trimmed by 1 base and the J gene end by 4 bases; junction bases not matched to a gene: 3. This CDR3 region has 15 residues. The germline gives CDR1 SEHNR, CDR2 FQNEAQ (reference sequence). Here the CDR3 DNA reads TGTGCCAGCAGCTTAGGGGACAGGGGTGGCACTGAAGCTTTCTTT. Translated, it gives CASSLGDRGGTEAFF. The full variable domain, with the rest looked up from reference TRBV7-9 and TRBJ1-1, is DTGVSQNPRHKITKRGQNVTFRCDPISEHNRLYWYRQTLGQGPEFLTYFQNEAQLEKSRLLSDRFSAERPKGSFSTLEIQRTEQGDSAMYLCASSLGDRGGTEAFFGQGTRLTVV.

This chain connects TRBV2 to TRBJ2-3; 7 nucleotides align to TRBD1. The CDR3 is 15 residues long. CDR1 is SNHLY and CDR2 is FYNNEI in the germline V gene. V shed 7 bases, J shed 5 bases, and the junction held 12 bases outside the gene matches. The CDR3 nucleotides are TGTGCCAGCAACCGGGACAGACACAGTCAAGATACGCAGTATTTT. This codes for CASNRDRHSQDTQYF. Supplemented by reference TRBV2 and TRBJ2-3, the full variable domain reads EPEVTQTPSHQVTQMGQEVILRCVPISNHLYFYWYRQILGQKVEFLVSFYNNEISEKSEIFDDQFSVERPDGSNFTLKIRSTKLEDSAMYFCASNRDRHSQDTQYFGPGTRLTVL.

DNA for the CDR3: TGTGCCAGCAGCCGGAGGGGAAATCAGCCCCAGCATTTT. Amino acids: CASSRRGNQPQHF. The chain combines TRBV13 with TRBJ1-5; TRBD1 might be the D (5 bases). The CDR3 is 13 amino acids. The V end lost 5 bases, the J end lost 4 bases, and 9 bases lay between the germline ends. Looked up from germline, CDR1 is PRHDT and CDR2 is FYEKMQ (reference sequence).

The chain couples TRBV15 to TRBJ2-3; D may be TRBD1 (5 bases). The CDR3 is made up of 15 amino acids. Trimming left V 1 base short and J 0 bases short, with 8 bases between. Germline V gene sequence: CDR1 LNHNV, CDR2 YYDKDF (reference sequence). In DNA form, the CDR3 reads TGTGCCACCAGCAGAGCCAGGGTTAGCACAGATACGCAGTATTTT. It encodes CATSRARVSTDTQYF.

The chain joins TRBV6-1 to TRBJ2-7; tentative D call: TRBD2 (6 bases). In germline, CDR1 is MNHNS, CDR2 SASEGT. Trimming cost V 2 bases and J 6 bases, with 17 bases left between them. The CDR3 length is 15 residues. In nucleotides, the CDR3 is TGTGCCAGCAGTGAATCCTCCCCGAGGGGAGGCGAGCAGTACTTC. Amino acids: CASSESSPRGGEQYF.

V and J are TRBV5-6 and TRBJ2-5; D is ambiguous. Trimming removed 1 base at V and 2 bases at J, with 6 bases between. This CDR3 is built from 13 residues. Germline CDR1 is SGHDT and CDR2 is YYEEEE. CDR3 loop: CASSLRLQETQYF. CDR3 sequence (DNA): TGTGCCAGCAGCTTGAGACTTCAAGAGACCCAGTACTTC.